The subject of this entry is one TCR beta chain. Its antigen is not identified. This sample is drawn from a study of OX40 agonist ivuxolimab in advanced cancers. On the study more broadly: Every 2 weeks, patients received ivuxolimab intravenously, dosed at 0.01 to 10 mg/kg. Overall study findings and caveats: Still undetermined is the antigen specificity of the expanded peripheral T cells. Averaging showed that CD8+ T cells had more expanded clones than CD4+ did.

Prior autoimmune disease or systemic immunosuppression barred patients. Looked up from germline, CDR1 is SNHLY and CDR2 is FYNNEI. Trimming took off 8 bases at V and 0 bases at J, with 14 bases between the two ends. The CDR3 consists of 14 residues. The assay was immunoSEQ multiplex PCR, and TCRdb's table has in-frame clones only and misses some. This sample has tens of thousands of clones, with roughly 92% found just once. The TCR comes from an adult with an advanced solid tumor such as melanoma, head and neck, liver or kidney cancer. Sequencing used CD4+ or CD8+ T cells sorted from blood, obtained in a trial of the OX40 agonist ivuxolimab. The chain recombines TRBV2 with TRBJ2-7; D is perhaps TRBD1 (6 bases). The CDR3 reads CASVLTGSSYEQYF. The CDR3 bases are TGTGCCAGCGTACTTACAGGGAGCTCCTACGAGCAGTACTTC.